Listed here are 3 T cell receptor beta chains from one sample, sequenced in a study of early stage breast cancer tumors (dated 2017 in TCRdb). Preparation of the library involved the immunoSEQ multiplex PCR assay. TCRdb took over this immuneACCESS table, retaining in-frame rearrangements with V and J assigned. Such tables are incomplete; in checked studies, under half of the missing clones stem from an unresolved V gene, and the remainder is unexplained. This sample gives just over 50,000 clones in total; roughly 78% of them show up just once. In total, the top ten clones hold roughly 3% of the sample. Sequenced sample: blood. The receptors shown here come from a person aged 35-50 years with breast cancer.

This clone has a single count. V usage is TRBV6-1 and J usage is TRBJ2-7; 12 bases are shared with TRBD2. The germline V gene has CDR1 MNHNS and CDR2 SASEGT. Losses at the gene ends were 2 bases for V and 7 bases for J; bases not matched to a gene: 6. The CDR3 is made up of 15 amino acids. The CDR3 sequence: CASSEIGLAGREQYF. CDR3 in DNA: TGTGCCAGCAGTGAAATAGGACTAGCGGGACGGGAGCAGTACTTC.

The CDR3 DNA reads as TGTGCCAGCAGCGGGACTAGCGGTGCCGACAATGAGCAGTTCTTC. As protein: CASSGTSGADNEQFF. The chain links TRBV9 to TRBJ2-1, with 10 bases matching TRBD2. This CDR3 region has 15 residues. With 3 bases clipped from V and 5 bases from J, the junction kept 5 bases outside the gene matches. CDR1 is SGDLS, CDR2 YYNGEE, per germline. The variable domain in full, completed from reference TRBV9 and TRBJ2-1, reads DSGVTQTPKHLITATGQRVTLRCSPRSGDLSVYWYQQSLDQGLQFLIQYYNGEERAKGNILERFSAQQFPDLHSELNLSSLELGDSALYFCASSGTSGADNEQFFGPGTRLTVL.

The chain joins TRBV30 to TRBJ1-3; D ambiguous. Per the germline V gene, CDR1 is GTSNPN and CDR2 is SVGIG (reference sequence). V shed 5 bases and J shed 0 bases, with 11 bases lying between them. The CDR3 is 14 amino acids. CDR3 sequence: CAWAMADSGNTIYF. As DNA, the CDR3 is TGTGCCTGGGCGATGGCGGACTCTGGAAACACCATATATTTT.